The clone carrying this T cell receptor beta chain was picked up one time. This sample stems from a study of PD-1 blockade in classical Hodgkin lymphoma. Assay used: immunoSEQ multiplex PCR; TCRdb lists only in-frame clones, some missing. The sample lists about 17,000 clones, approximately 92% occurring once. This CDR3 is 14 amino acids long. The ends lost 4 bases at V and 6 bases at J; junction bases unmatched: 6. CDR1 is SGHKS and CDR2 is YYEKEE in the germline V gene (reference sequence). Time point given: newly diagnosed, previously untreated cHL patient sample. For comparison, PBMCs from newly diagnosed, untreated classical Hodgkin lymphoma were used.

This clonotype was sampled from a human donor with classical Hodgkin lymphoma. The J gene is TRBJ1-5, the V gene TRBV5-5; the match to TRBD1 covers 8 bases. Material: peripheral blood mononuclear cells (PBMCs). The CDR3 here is CASSLYRGGQPQHF. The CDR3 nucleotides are TGTGCCAGCAGCCTCTACAGGGGGGGTCAGCCCCAGCATTTT.